This TCR beta chain was captured in a study of identifying expanded T cells in peripheral blood. Study results and limitations: Two-week clone count variance significantly increased as total template count grew. Over approximately two and four weeks, about 15 and 18 clones changed, versus approximately 1.2 between replicates.

Here immunoSEQ multiplex PCR was the method, and the copy in TCRdb shows in-frame clones only, minus some. The table includes 70,000 to 95,000 clones, approximately 91% detected once. Healthy donors had no documented immune events, such as infections, while sampled. Notes on this clone: Its antigen remains unidentified.

CDR3 length: 16 amino acids. The ends lost 3 bases at V and 5 bases at J; junction bases unmatched: 8. CDR1 and CDR2 from the germline V gene are SGDLS and YYNGEE. The source of this sequence is a person aged 18 to 75 in good health. The chain combines TRBV9 with TRBJ1-6; 7 nucleotides align to TRBD1. The material sequenced was blood. The CDR3 sequence is CASSARATGNNSPLHF. CDR3 coding DNA: TGTGCCAGCAGCGCAAGAGCGACAGGGAATAATTCACCCCTCCACTTT.